These 21 T cell receptor beta chains share one sample of origin, sequenced in a study of shared clonotypes between healthy human individuals. Naive CD8 cells lacked CD45RO, underwent positive selection for CCR7 and left out terminally differentiated effector memory CD45RA+ cells. Produced via immunoSEQ multiplex PCR; TCRdb's table is partial and in-frame only. Of about 2.1 million clones in the sample, over 85% are singletons; the top ten hold less than 2%. Sequencing was performed on naive CD8+ T cells from PBMCs. The receptor set was obtained from a man between 18 and 35 years old in good health. Some clones in this sample may be carry-over from other donors' samples.

The chain joins TRBV9 to TRBJ2-2; D gene unclear. Trimming removed 3 bases at V and 6 bases at J, with 6 bases between. This CDR3 is built from 12 residues. The V gene's germline CDR1 is SGDLS and CDR2 YYNGEE. This CDR3 reads CASSARAGELFF. The DNA of the CDR3 is TGTGCCAGCAGCGCACGAGCCGGGGAGCTGTTTTTT.

The chain joins TRBV28 to TRBJ2-7; D remains unclear. Trimming left V 3 bases short and J 0 bases short, with 12 bases between. The CDR3 length is 15 residues. CDR1 and CDR2 (germline): MDHEN, SYDVKM. The CDR3 bases are TGTGCCAGCAGTTTTGTTAGTTGGGGCTCCTACGAGCAGTACTTC. This encodes CASSFVSWGSYEQYF.

The rearrangement uses TRBV5-5 and TRBJ1-1, with D perhaps TRBD1 (6 bases). This CDR3 comprises 14 residues. Germline V lookup: CDR1 SGHKS, CDR2 YYEKEE (reference sequence). The V end lost 3 bases, the J end lost 0 bases, and 9 bases lay between the germline ends. The CDR3 reads CASSWGRVNTEAFF. For the CDR3, the DNA is TGTGCCAGCAGCTGGGGGCGGGTGAACACTGAAGCTTTCTTT. The full variable domain, with the rest looked up from reference TRBV5-5 and TRBJ1-1, is DAGVTQSPTHLIKTRGQQVTLRCSPISGHKSVSWYQQVLGQGPQFIFQYYEKEERGRGNFPDRFSARQFPNYSSELNVNALLLGDSALYLCASSWGRVNTEAFFGQGTRLTVV.

This clone has more than one count but fewer than ten. The identical CDR3 is also encoded by other nucleotide sequences in the sample. The chain has TRBV28 and TRBJ1-5; D is ambiguous. V was trimmed by 2 bases and J by 0 bases, leaving 5 bases between them. The CDR3 covers 14 residues. Germline assignment: CDR1 MDHEN and CDR2 SYDVKM. CDR3 in DNA: TGTGCCAGCAGTTTAAGCGGTAGCAATCAGCCCCAGCATTTT. Protein: CASSLSGSNQPQHF.

CDR3 nucleotide sequence: TGTGCCTGGAGTGGGGGACGTATCGGCTACACCTTC. Encoded protein: CAWSGGRIGYTF. This chain uses TRBV30 with TRBJ1-2, with a tentative D call TRBD1 (5 bases). CDR1 is GTSNPN and CDR2 is SVGIG in the germline V gene (reference sequence). The CDR3 consists of 12 residues. Trimming took off 1 base at V and 8 bases at J, with 11 bases between the two ends.

This clone appeared a single time. Distinct nucleotide sequences in the sample also encode this CDR3. The rearrangement joins TRBV9 to TRBJ1-1; 7 nucleotides align to TRBD1. Trimming removed 4 bases from V and 1 base from J; junction bases left unmatched: 4. Germline assignment: CDR1 SGDLS and CDR2 YYNGEE. The CDR3 extends over 14 amino acids. CDR3 DNA: TGTGCCAGCAGCCCTCGGACAGGGAACACTGAAGCTTTCTTT. Amino acids: CASSPRTGNTEAFF.

The V call is TRBV25-1, the J call TRBJ1-5; 9 nucleotides line up with TRBD1. V shed 5 bases and J 1 base; nucleotides not matched to a gene: 6. CDR1 MGHDK and CDR2 SYGVNS come from the germline V gene. The CDR3 has 16 amino acids. In DNA, the CDR3 is TGTGCCAGCAGTCCCAACAGGGGGCTCAGCAATCAGCCCCAGCATTTT. Residues: CASSPNRGLSNQPQHF.

The chain recombines TRBV11-2 with TRBJ1-1; D unclear. The CDR3 sequence is 14 residues long. The V end was cut by 2 bases, the J end by 8 bases, with 15 bases between. CDR1 and CDR2 from the germline V gene are SGHAT and FQNNGV. Written as DNA, the CDR3 is TGTGCCAGCAGCTTATCTTTTCGAGGTAACGAAGCTTTCTTT. Its protein product is CASSLSFRGNEAFF.

This clone was seen once. The chain uses TRBV5-6 and TRBJ2-2; tentatively, D is TRBD1 (5 bases). The CDR3 totals 15 residues. Germline CDR1 and CDR2: SGHDT and YYEEEE. V lost 0 bases, J lost 4 bases, and 10 bases lay in between. CDR3 coding DNA: TGTGCCAGCAGCTTGGGGGGCCAGTTCACCGGGGAGCTGTTTTTT. It specifies CASSLGGQFTGELFF.

The rearrangement links TRBV5-1 to TRBJ2-7; D is ambiguous. V lost 3 bases to trimming and J lost 5 bases, with 12 bases between them. The length of the CDR3 is 13 residues. Germline assignment: CDR1 SGHRS and CDR2 YFSETQ. The CDR3 loop is CASSSGDTNEQYF. For the CDR3, the DNA is TGCGCCAGCAGCTCCGGAGACACCAACGAGCAGTACTTC. The variable domain in full, completed from reference TRBV5-1 and TRBJ2-7, reads KAGVTQTPRYLIKTRGQQVTLSCSPISGHRSVSWYQQTPGQGLQFLFEYFSETQRNKGNFPGRFSGRQFSNSRSEMNVSTLELGDSALYLCASSSGDTNEQYFGPGTRLTVT.

The rearrangement joins TRBV7-9 to TRBJ2-7; 9 bases match TRBD1. Germline assignment: CDR1 SEHNR and CDR2 FQNEAQ (reference sequence). V trimming: 5 bases; J trimming: 2 bases; junction bases outside the gene matches: 7. The CDR3 is made up of 15 amino acids. CDR3 sequence: CASSLPGQGPYEQYF. CDR3 coding DNA: TGTGCCAGCAGCCTACCGGGACAGGGCCCCTACGAGCAGTACTTC.

Notes on this clone: Additional DNA sequences in this sample encode the identical CDR3. This chain joins TRBV27 and TRBJ2-3; a possible D gene is TRBD1 (6 bases). V was pared by 2 bases and J by 4 bases, with 7 bases between. The CDR3 loop spans 13 amino acids. Per germline, CDR1 MNHEY and CDR2 SMNVEV (reference sequence). The CDR3 loop is CASSLTGPDTQYF. The CDR3 DNA is TGTGCCAGCAGTTTAACAGGGCCAGATACGCAGTATTTT.

The CDR3 loop reads CASSLGPQGIYNTQYF. The CDR3 DNA reads as TGTGCCAGCAGCTTAGGCCCCCAGGGGATTTACAATACGCAGTATTTT. J is TRBJ2-3 and V is TRBV7-9, with D possibly matching TRBD1 (6 bases). The CDR3 is 16 amino acids. CDR1 is SEHNR, CDR2 FQNEAQ, per germline (reference sequence). V dropped 1 base and J dropped 7 bases, with 18 bases sitting between them.

The chain uses TRBV28 and TRBJ1-1; TRBD1 matches at 9 bases. In germline, CDR1 is MDHEN, CDR2 SYDVKM. This CDR3 is 15 amino acids long. The J segment lost 6 bases and the V segment lost 1 base, leaving 6 bases of the junction unmatched. The CDR3 loop is CASSLLQDRGSEAFF. The CDR3 coding sequence is TGTGCCAGCAGTTTATTGCAAGACAGGGGGTCTGAAGCTTTCTTT.

The rearrangement links TRBV7-2 to TRBJ2-5; TRBD2 agrees at 11 bases. The germline V gene encodes CDR1 SGHTA and CDR2 FQGNSA. V shed 4 bases, J shed 1 base, and the junction held 5 bases outside the gene matches. The CDR3 totals 16 residues. The CDR3 DNA follows: TGTGCCAGCAGCTCACTAGCGGGAGTGCTCCAAGAGACCCAGTACTTC. This translates into CASSSLAGVLQETQYF.

This chain links TRBV7-9 with TRBJ2-7; TRBD1 matches at 10 bases. The CDR3 runs to 13 residues. V was clipped by 5 bases and J by 5 bases; unmatched bases: 3. Germline CDR1 reads SEHNR; CDR2 reads FQNEAQ (reference sequence). CDR3 bases: TGTGCCAGCAGCCATGGACAGGGGGACGAGCAGTACTTC. Residues: CASSHGQGDEQYF.

V usage is TRBV5-4 and J usage is TRBJ2-7, with 7 bases fitting TRBD1. V gave up 5 bases and J gave up 0 bases; unmatched junction bases: 5. The CDR3 is made up of 14 amino acids. Per the germline V gene, CDR1 is SGHNT and CDR2 is YYREEE (reference sequence). This CDR3 is CASRGDRDSYEQYF. CDR3 nucleotide sequence: TGTGCCAGCAGGGGTGACAGGGACTCCTACGAGCAGTACTTC.

The chain carries TRBV28 and TRBJ2-3; possible D gene TRBD2, 6 bases. From germline, CDR1 is MDHEN and CDR2 SYDVKM. Trimming pared 7 bases from V and 1 base from J, leaving 24 bases between. The CDR3 spans 18 residues. CDR3 bases: TGTGCCAGCACCCTCGCCGGGTTAGGCGGGACGGGCACAGATACGCAGTATTTT. This translates into CASTLAGLGGTGTDTQYF.

The J gene is TRBJ1-1, the V gene TRBV9; the D gene is possibly TRBD1 (5 bases). The V gene's germline CDR1 is SGDLS and CDR2 YYNGEE. Trimming cost V 3 bases and J 3 bases, with 21 bases left between them. The CDR3 consists of 17 residues. CDR3 amino acids: CASSESTTSPGDTEAFF. In DNA, the CDR3 is TGTGCCAGCAGCGAGAGCACCACATCCCCGGGGGACACTGAAGCTTTCTTT.

This clone was recorded a few times. The sample has other DNA sequences that encode this CDR3 too. The chain joins TRBV7-8 to TRBJ1-2; D ambiguous. The CDR3 spans 11 residues. Germline V gene data show CDR1 as SGHVS and CDR2 as FQNEAQ. Trimming stripped 4 bases from V and 3 bases from J, with 3 bases between. CDR3: CASSSDYGYTF. The DNA of the CDR3 is TGTGCCAGCAGCTCCGACTATGGCTACACCTTC.

This chain links TRBV7-9 with TRBJ2-5; possible D gene TRBD1, 5 bases. The germline V and J ends were trimmed by 5 bases and 4 bases, with 17 bases remaining between them. The length of the CDR3 is 15 residues. Germline-derived CDR1 and CDR2 are SEHNR and FQNEAQ (reference sequence). Here the CDR3 DNA reads TGTGCCAGCAGCGCACGACAGAGCTCTGGAGAGACCCAGTACTTC. It codes for CASSARQSSGETQYF.